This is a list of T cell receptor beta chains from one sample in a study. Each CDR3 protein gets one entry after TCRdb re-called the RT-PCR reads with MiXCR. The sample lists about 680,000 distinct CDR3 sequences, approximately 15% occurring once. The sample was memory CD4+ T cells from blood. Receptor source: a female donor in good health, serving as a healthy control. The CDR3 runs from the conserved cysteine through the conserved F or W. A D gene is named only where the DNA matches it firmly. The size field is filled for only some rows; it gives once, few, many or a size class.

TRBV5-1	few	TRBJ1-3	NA	TGCGCCAGCAGCTTATTTGCAGCCGCCTCTGGAAACACCATATATTTT	CASSLFAAASGNTIYF
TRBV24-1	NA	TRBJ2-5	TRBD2	TGTGCCACCAGTGATTTGTCACTAGCGGGAGAAGAGACCCAGTACTTC	CATSDLSLAGEETQYF
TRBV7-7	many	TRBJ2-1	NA	TGTGCTAGCAGCTTTCATGCCAGCACATACAATGAGCAGTTCTTC	CASSFHASTYNEQFF
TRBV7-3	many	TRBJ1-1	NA	TGTGCCAGCAGCTTAGAATTAGTACAGGTCGAAGAAGCTTTCTTT	CASSLELVQVEEAFF
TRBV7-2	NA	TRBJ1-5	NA	TGTGCCAGCAGCCCCCAGGGCCATCAGCCCCAGCATTTT	CASSPQGHQPQHF
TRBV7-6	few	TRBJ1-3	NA	TGTGCCAGCAGCCCCCTCGGACACTCTGGAAACACCATATATTTT	CASSPLGHSGNTIYF
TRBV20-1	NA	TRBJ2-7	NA	TGCAGTGCTAGGTGGGGCCGGGACTTCTCCTACGAGCAGTACTTC	CSARWGRDFSYEQYF
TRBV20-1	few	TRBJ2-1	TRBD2	TGCAGTGCTCACGAACCTCTAGCGGGAGGGCCGATTTACAATGAGCAGTTCTTC	CSAHEPLAGGPIYNEQFF
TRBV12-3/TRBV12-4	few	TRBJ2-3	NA	TGTGCCAGCAGTCCCACCCACGGTCATACGCAGTATTTT	CASSPTHGHTQYF
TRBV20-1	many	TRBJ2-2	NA	TGCAGTCTCAGGGAGAACACCGGGGAGCTGTTTTTT	CSLRENTGELFF
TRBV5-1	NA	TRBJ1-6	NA	TGTGCCAGAAGCCGCGGGAATTCACCCCTCCACTTT	CARSRGNSPLHF
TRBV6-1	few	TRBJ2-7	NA	TGTGCCAGCAGTGTGATCCTCCCAGGTACCTACGAGCAGTACTTC	CASSVILPGTYEQYF
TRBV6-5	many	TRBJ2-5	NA	TGTGCCAGCAGTTTCAGCCGAGGGGAGACCCAGTACTTC	CASSFSRGETQYF
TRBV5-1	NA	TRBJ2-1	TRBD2	TGCGCCAGCAGCTTGTGGACTAGCGGGAGGGCCTACAATGAGCAGTTCTTC	CASSLWTSGRAYNEQFF
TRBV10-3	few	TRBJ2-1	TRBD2	TGTGCCATACAAGCGGGAGGGTCCTACAATGAGCAGTTCTTC	CAIQAGGSYNEQFF
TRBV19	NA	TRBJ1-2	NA	TGTGCCAGTAGTATCCAGGTTTTCTATGGCTACACCTTC	CASSIQVFYGYTF
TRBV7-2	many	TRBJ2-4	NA	TGTGCCAGCAGCTCCTCTGCGCAGGGGCACATTCAGTACTTC	CASSSSAQGHIQYF
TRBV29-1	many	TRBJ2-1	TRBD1	TGCAGCGCCGAAACGCCGACAGGGGTTGACAATGAGCAGTTCTTC	CSAETPTGVDNEQFF
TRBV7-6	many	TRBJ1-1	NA	TGTGCCAGCAGCTTACGGGACTACGGGGGGAACACTGAAGCTTTCTTT	CASSLRDYGGNTEAFF
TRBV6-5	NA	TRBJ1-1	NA	TGTGCCAGCTCCCCCCTAATGGGGGGCAAAGCTTTCTTT	CASSPLMGGKAFF
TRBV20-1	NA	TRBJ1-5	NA	TGCAGTGCTAGGAGGGGTGTTAGCAATCAGCCCCAGCATTTT	CSARRGVSNQPQHF
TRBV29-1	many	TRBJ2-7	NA	TGCAGCGTCGTCGCCGGACAGAGCTCCTACGAGCAGTACTTC	CSVVAGQSSYEQYF
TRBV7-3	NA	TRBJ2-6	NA	TGTGCCAGCAGTAAAGGGAGTCCTGGGGCCAACGTCCTGACTTTC	CASSKGSPGANVLTF
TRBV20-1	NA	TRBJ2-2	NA	TGCAGTGCTAGGTACGAAGGCACCGGGGAGCTGTTTTTT	CSARYEGTGELFF
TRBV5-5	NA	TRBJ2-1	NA	TGTACCAGCGGGCGAGTCAGTTACAATGAGCAGTTCTTC	CTSGRVSYNEQFF
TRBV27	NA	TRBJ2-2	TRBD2	TGTGCCAGCAAACCAGCGAGGACTAGCGGGGGCGGGGAGCTGTTTTTT	CASKPARTSGGGELFF